This T cell receptor (beta chain) was sequenced during a study of molecular identifiers for immune sequencing clone quantification. Looking at the study overall: Four portions were sequenced after RNA from roughly 20,000 or 100,000 naive CD8 cells was split five ways in replicates.

TCRdb re-called the PCR reads through MiXCR, storing one row per CDR3 protein. Of tens of thousands of distinct CDR3 sequences in the sample, under 25% are singletons; the top ten hold approximately 1.1%. This clonotype was observed many times. CD8+CD4-CCR7+CD45RA+ sorting gave the naive CD8 T cells. Trimming removed 3 bases at V and 1 base at J, with 8 bases between. The V gene's germline CDR1 is LGHNA and CDR2 YNFKEQ. CDR3 size: 14 residues. This sequence was found in a human donor in good health. Some libraries in this study had Jurkat cell RNA spiked in. Input material: naive CD8+ T cells from blood, with Jurkat cell RNA spiked in. The subset denotes: FACS-sorted CD8+CD4-CCR7+CD45RA+ naive T cells. V is TRBV4-2 and J is TRBJ2-3; no clear D. The CDR3 coding sequence is TGTGCCAGCAGCCAGGGGTCGGGCACAGATACGCAGTATTTT. Translation gives CASSQGSGTDTQYF.